This T cell receptor beta chain is from a study of OX40 agonist ivuxolimab in advanced cancers. This clone was seen once. The ends were cut back, 5 bases at V and 9 bases at J, with 15 bases in the middle. The CDR3 is made up of 13 amino acids. CDR1 and CDR2 from the germline V gene are MNHEY and SMNVEV (reference sequence). TCRdb's table, derived via immunoSEQ multiplex PCR, lists solely in-frame clones and lacks some. This table holds tens of thousands of clones, 90% to 95% found once. The chain uses TRBV27 and TRBJ2-3; tentatively, D is TRBD2 (5 bases). The starting material was CD4+ or CD8+ T cells sorted from blood, obtained in a trial of the OX40 agonist ivuxolimab. The source is an adult with an advanced solid tumor such as melanoma, head and neck, liver or kidney cancer. The CDR3 spells CASSLGPEGTQYF. In nucleotides, the CDR3 is TGTGCCAGCAGTCTCGGCCCCGAGGGAACGCAGTATTTT.